Listed below are T cell receptor beta chains from one sample, sequenced in a study of blood T cells in healthy people across ages. TCRdb analysed the 5' RACE reads with MiXCR anew, one entry per CDR3 protein. The sample shows 750,000 or so distinct CDR3 sequences, 25% of them seen only once. This sample was also put to use in a study of T cells of mothers and their children.

Sequenced: blood. These receptors came from a boy younger than 18 in good health. Each CDR3 is given with its conserved first and last residue. The D gene is left open where the match is weak. Clone size is stated in some rows and not others, as once, few, many or a class when expanded.

d_call j_call clone_size v_call cdr3_nt cdr3_aa
- TRBJ1-5 - TRBV15 TGTGCCACCAGCAGAGTAAACTTACAGCCCCAGCATTTT CATSRVNLQPQHF
- TRBJ2-4 few TRBV7-6 TGTGCCAGCAGCTTAGAGGCAGGGGAATCTCTAGCCAAAAACATTCAGTACTTC CASSLEAGESLAKNIQYF
TRBD2 TRBJ2-1 - TRBV13 TGTGCCAGCAGCGTGCTAGCGGGAGTACCCGACAATGAGCAGTTCTTC CASSVLAGVPDNEQFF
- TRBJ2-3 - TRBV5-1 TGCGCCAGCAGCAAAATAGGCACAGATACGCAGTATTTT CASSKIGTDTQYF
- TRBJ2-5 - TRBV5-1 TGCGCCAGCAGCCTCGCCGGGACTCCGGAGACCCAGTACTTC CASSLAGTPETQYF
TRBD1 TRBJ2-7 - TRBV20-1 TGCAGTGCTGCCCCCGGGACAGGCGTCGAGCAGTACTTC CSAAPGTGVEQYF
- TRBJ1-2 - TRBV7-2 TGTGCCAGCAGCTTAGTCAGTTCAGAGACCTATGGCTACACCTTC CASSLVSSETYGYTF
TRBD2 TRBJ2-1 - TRBV5-1 TGCGCCAGCAGCTTGAGGGCGGGGGGAGACATTGAGCAGTTCTTC CASSLRAGGDIEQFF
TRBD2 TRBJ2-3 many TRBV12-3/TRBV12-4 TGTGCCAGCAGTTCTCGGACTAGCGGGAGGACAGATACGCAGTATTTT CASSSRTSGRTDTQYF
TRBD2 TRBJ2-1 - TRBV10-3 TGTGCCATCAGTGAGTTAGCGGGGATCTTGGATGAGCAGTTCTTC CAISELAGILDEQFF
- TRBJ1-2 - TRBV6-2/TRBV6-3 TGTGCCAGCAGTTACCCCGGACAGAATGGCTACACCTTC CASSYPGQNGYTF
- TRBJ1-6 few TRBV28 TGTGCCAGCAGTGTACAAGGGATATTCACTCCCCTCCACTTT CASSVQGIFTPLHF
TRBD1 TRBJ2-3 few TRBV20-1 TGCAGTGCTGCCACCGGGACAGGGCTTGCAGATACGCAGTATTTT CSAATGTGLADTQYF
- TRBJ1-1 - TRBV11-2 TGTGCCAGCAGCTTATTCGCAGGGAACACTGAAGCTTTCTTT CASSLFAGNTEAFF
- TRBJ2-1 - TRBV20-1 TGCAGTGCCCCCCTCAATCACGGCGCTTGGCATGAGCAGTTCTTC CSAPLNHGAWHEQFF
- TRBJ2-5 - TRBV20-1 TGCAGTGCCCCTGCCCGGTCCGAGGAGACCCAGTACTTC CSAPARSEETQYF
TRBD2 TRBJ2-7 - TRBV5-1 TGCGCCAGCAGCGACACTAGCGGGGGATTCGAGCAGTACTTC CASSDTSGGFEQYF
- TRBJ2-7 few TRBV6-5 TGTGCCAGCAGTTCCCGGGACGGCAGCTACGAGCAGTACTTC CASSSRDGSYEQYF
- TRBJ2-7 - TRBV7-9 TGTGCCAGCAGCCCGATCGAAGATCAAGGGATTGGGTACGAGCAGTACTTC CASSPIEDQGIGYEQYF
TRBD1 TRBJ2-5 few TRBV12-3/TRBV12-4 TGTGCCAGCAGCTCGTCTGGACAGGCGCAGACCCAGTACTTC CASSSSGQAQTQYF
TRBD2 TRBJ2-7 - TRBV6-1 TGTGCCAGCAGTGAAGGGGGTAGCGGGTACGAGCAGTACTTC CASSEGGSGYEQYF
TRBD2 TRBJ2-7 few TRBV29-1 TGCAGCGTGGGACTAGCGGCCTCCCTCGAGCAGTACTTC CSVGLAASLEQYF
TRBD2 TRBJ2-3 - TRBV7-2 TGTGCCAGCAGCTTTCGACTAGCGGGGGCCTCCACAGATACGCAGTATTTT CASSFRLAGASTDTQYF
- TRBJ2-5 few TRBV25-1 TGTGCCAGCAGTGAAGGCCAGCAGACCCAGTACTTC CASSEGQQTQYF
TRBD2 TRBJ2-1 - TRBV7-3 TGTGCCAGCAGCTTAATGCCCCCCGGACTAGCGGGTAACTACAATGAGCAGTTCTTC CASSLMPPGLAGNYNEQFF
- TRBJ2-1 few TRBV7-2 TGTGCCAGCACCATGTCGAGGGGGTCCTACAATGAGCAGTTCTTC CASTMSRGSYNEQFF
- TRBJ2-7 once TRBV12-3/TRBV12-4 TGTGCCAGCAGTTTCCGTGGTATGGGGTACGAGCAGTACTTC CASSFRGMGYEQYF
- TRBJ2-5 few TRBV6-2/TRBV6-3 TGTGCCAGCAGTTACGCGGCCCTCCAAGAGACCCAGTACTTC CASSYAALQETQYF
TRBD1 TRBJ2-2 few TRBV6-6 TGTGCCAGCGGACAGGGGCACACCGGGGAGCTGTTTTTT CASGQGHTGELFF